Listed below are T cell receptor beta chains from one sample, sequenced in a study of identical twins. TCRdb re-called the 5' RACE reads through MiXCR, storing one row per CDR3 protein. The data contain hundreds of thousands of distinct CDR3 sequences, 20% to 25% of them singletons. These data were likewise used in another study, on T cells expressing NK-cell markers.

Sequencing input: PBMCs. The receptors stem from a woman in her late teens or twenties in good health. The CDR3 runs from the conserved cysteine through the conserved F or W. The D gene is left open where the match is weak. Clone size is shown for a subset of rows, as once, few, many or a class of expanded clone.

J gene | V gene | clone size | D gene | CDR3 DNA | CDR3 protein
TRBJ1-2 | TRBV18 | - | - | TGTGCCAGCTCACTTGCCGGGACACCCAACTATGGCTACACCTTC | CASSLAGTPNYGYTF
TRBJ1-2 | TRBV7-2 | - | TRBD1 | TGTGCCAGCAGCCGACAGGGTGGAGGCTACACCTTC | CASSRQGGGYTF
TRBJ2-5 | TRBV29-1 | few | - | TGCAGCGTTGGAATCCGGGAGACCCAGTACTTC | CSVGIRETQYF
TRBJ1-1 | TRBV25-1 | few | - | TGTGCCAGCAGTCTAGCAGAGGAAGCTTTCTTT | CASSLAEEAFF
TRBJ2-5 | TRBV4-3 | - | - | TGCGCCAGCAGCCCGTTCGCCAGGTACCAAGAGACCCAGTACTTC | CASSPFARYQETQYF
TRBJ2-1 | TRBV6-1 | many | TRBD1 | TGTGCCAGCAGCCCCGATAGCAGGGGGAGTTCGGGAGAGCAGTTCTTC | CASSPDSRGSSGEQFF
TRBJ2-1 | TRBV6-1 | - | TRBD1 | TGTGCCAGCAGGGGACAGTCGGCGTCGAATGAGCAGTTCTTC | CASRGQSASNEQFF
TRBJ2-7 | TRBV20-1 | few | TRBD1 | TGCAGTGCTTTAGCGGGACAGGGGGCCGCCTACGAGCAGTACTTC | CSALAGQGAAYEQYF
TRBJ2-3 | TRBV6-1 | - | - | TGTGCCAGCAGCCAGAGACAGTGGAGCACAGATACGCAGTATTTT | CASSQRQWSTDTQYF
TRBJ2-5 | TRBV20-1 | few | - | TGCAGTGCCTTTATCTGGAGCGGAGAGACCCAGTACTTC | CSAFIWSGETQYF
TRBJ2-5 | TRBV20-1 | - | - | TGCAGTGCTAGCCTGGCAGGGGCGCTGACCCAGTACTTC | CSASLAGALTQYF
TRBJ2-4 | TRBV11-2 | few | TRBD2 | TGTGCCAGCAGCCCCGTTTTTAGCGGGGGGGTAGCCAAAAACATTCAGTACTTC | CASSPVFSGGVAKNIQYF
TRBJ1-1 | TRBV7-9 | - | - | TGTGCCAGCAGCCAAATCGGACAGAATGGTTTCAAAGCTTTCTTT | CASSQIGQNGFKAFF
TRBJ1-6 | TRBV6-2/TRBV6-3 | few | - | TGTGCCAGCAGTTACGGGCAGATTGTGAGTTCACCCCTCCACTTT | CASSYGQIVSSPLHF
TRBJ2-3 | TRBV14 | - | - | TGTGCCAGCAGCCCCAAGACCCGACTTGATACGCAGTATTTT | CASSPKTRLDTQYF
TRBJ2-1 | TRBV29-1 | - | TRBD2 | TGCAGCGTTGACGCGGGGGTGGGCTACAATGAGCAGTTCTTC | CSVDAGVGYNEQFF
TRBJ2-3 | TRBV5-1 | - | - | TGCGCCAGCAGCACCTCGGGGGCCCCCACAGATACGCAGTATTTT | CASSTSGAPTDTQYF
TRBJ1-4 | TRBV20-1 | many | TRBD1 | TGCAGTGCTACGGGACAGCATAATGAAAAACTGTTTTTT | CSATGQHNEKLFF
TRBJ2-3 | TRBV9 | - | TRBD1 | TGTGCCAGCAGCGAGGAGGGGACAGGGGGAAGCACAGATACGCAGTATTTT | CASSEEGTGGSTDTQYF
TRBJ2-1 | TRBV5-1 | - | TRBD2 | TGCGCCAGCAGCATTAGCGGGAGGGCCGCAAATGAGCAGTTCTTC | CASSISGRAANEQFF
TRBJ1-5 | TRBV7-9 | - | - | TGTGCCAGCAGCCCCGATGGAGGGGTACAGCCCCAGCATTTT | CASSPDGGVQPQHF
TRBJ2-5 | TRBV4-3 | few | - | TGCGCCAGCAGCCAAGACCCGCGGGGCGAGACCCAGTACTTC | CASSQDPRGETQYF